This is a list of T cell receptor beta chains from one sample in a study of T cells expressing NK-cell markers. Using the 5' RACE reads, TCRdb records one entry per CDR3 protein without DNA. The table for this sample gives 200,000 to 300,000 distinct CDR3 sequences. The sequencing input was blood T cells: a sorted CD56 or NKG2C T cell subset, CD4+ or CD8+ T cells, or bulk PBMC T cells (not recorded which). The receptors shown here come from a man younger than 35 in good health. The CDR3 runs from the conserved cysteine through the conserved F or W. Each record gives: V gene, J gene, CDR3 protein.

>TRBV10-3|TRBJ2-7
CAIGRHERDEQYF
>TRBV3-1|TRBJ2-7
CASSQGTGSYEQYF
>TRBV12-3/TRBV12-4|TRBJ1-1
CASSLQGAGEAFF
>TRBV28|TRBJ2-1
CASRGMLNEQFF
>TRBV18|TRBJ1-1
CASSPRGAGTEAFF
>TRBV3-1|TRBJ2-7
CASSRAGYEQYF
>TRBV6-5|TRBJ2-5
CASGTAEETQYF
>TRBV12-3/TRBV12-4|TRBJ2-3
CASSPVGGPSTDTQYF
>TRBV10-3|TRBJ1-3
CAISKATESGNTIYF
>TRBV12-3/TRBV12-4|TRBJ1-2
CASSLEGQHYGYTF
>TRBV7-8|TRBJ1-5
CASSSAGTGVPLQPQHF
>TRBV9|TRBJ2-7
CASSVEPLYEQYF
>TRBV5-1|TRBJ2-5
CASSFALDPTLTQYF
>TRBV11-1|TRBJ2-1
CASRLGRPRGWSYNEQFF
>TRBV12-3/TRBV12-4|TRBJ2-5
CASSLVRPHLRETQYF
>TRBV18|TRBJ2-1
CASSPSTSGRADEQFF
>TRBV4-3|TRBJ1-2
CASSQDWGGVLYGYTF
>TRBV29-1|TRBJ2-5
CSVERKGLETQYF
>TRBV6-1|TRBJ2-1
CASSKLAGGGYYEQFF
>TRBV12-3/TRBV12-4|TRBJ1-2
CASSLTENYGYTF
>TRBV10-1|TRBJ2-3
CASSDQGEWDTQYF
>TRBV2|TRBJ2-2
CASSAGGANTGELFF
>TRBV19|TRBJ1-5
CASSIAPRGVSNQPQHF
>TRBV11-3|TRBJ1-1
CASSNPWVAEAFF
>TRBV6-1|TRBJ2-7
CARRRTGKDEQFF
>TRBV29-1|TRBJ2-7
CSVEGTTYEQYF
>TRBV12-3/TRBV12-4|TRBJ2-3
CASSIINRELDTQYF
>TRBV20-1|TRBJ2-1
CSAREGYNEQFF
>TRBV20-1|TRBJ2-1
CSATRAGVTGMNEQFF
>TRBV6-1|TRBJ2-3
CASLRAGTDTQYF
>TRBV24-1|TRBJ2-3
CATSRAGGTDTQYF
>TRBV29-1|TRBJ1-3
CSVGREPGNTIYF
>TRBV7-2|TRBJ2-1
CASRVQGNSYNEQFF
>TRBV10-3|TRBJ2-1
CAISEGSGEPYEQFF
>TRBV7-2|TRBJ2-5
CASSAKTSGKRETQYF
>TRBV3-1|TRBJ2-1
CASGPGWDEEFF
>TRBV12-3/TRBV12-4|TRBJ2-1
CASSFTQGSNEQFF